There are many counts of the clone carrying this T cell receptor beta chain. Its antigen is still unknown. V lost 4 bases and J lost 3; bases outside the gene matches: 7. Germline V gene lookup returns CDR1 KGHSH and CDR2 LQKENI. There are 15 residues in the CDR3. This sample is drawn from a study of T cells in Graves' hyperthyroidism and ophthalmopathy. Regarding the study as a whole: Most thyroid clonotypes with frequency above 0.001 were detected in blood.

Clinical symptoms, serum thyroxine and TRAb, thyroid ultrasound and orbital computed tomography were used for the diagnoses. Around 10 ml fresh peripheral blood yielded the PBMCs. The source material, RNA transcripts, was used to amplify TCR beta CDR3 regions. Carried out on the TCR CDR3, a first-round RT-PCR used the HTBI primer set. Each CDR3 protein is one row after TCRdb ran MiXCR on the multiplex PCR reads. The repertoire has 500,000 or so distinct CDR3 sequences, 16% of them found once; the top ten carry approximately 30%. The sequenced sample was blood. The sequence was collected from a woman aged 25 to 39 with Graves' ophthalmopathy. This sequence joins TRBV18 and TRBJ2-7, with TRBD1 matching over 9 bases. The CDR3 reads CASSLRTGEDYEQYF. The CDR3 region has the DNA TGTGCCAGCTCACTAAGGACAGGGGAGGACTACGAGCAGTACTTC.